A single sample gave rise to the 9 T cell receptor beta chains below, sequenced in a study of Graves' ophthalmopathy and Graves' hyperthyroidism. Amplification of TCR beta CDR3 regions used RNA transcripts. The authors performed first-round RT-PCR with HTBI primers and then a second-round multiplex PCR. Each CDR3 protein is one row after TCRdb ran MiXCR on the multiplex PCR reads. The sample lists hundreds of thousands of distinct CDR3 sequences, under 25% occurring once. The sequenced material came from peripheral blood. These receptors all stem from a woman aged 18-29 years with stable Graves' hyperthyroidism.

Many counts were recorded for this clonotype. The gene calls are TRBV6-1 and TRBJ1-6, with 8 bases identical to TRBD1. The CDR3 has 13 residues. In germline, CDR1 is MNHNS, CDR2 SASEGT. V shed 8 bases and J 9 bases; nucleotides not matched to a gene: 6. CDR3 sequence: CASWRTGGSPLHF. In nucleotides, the CDR3 is TGTGCCAGCTGGCGAACAGGGGGTTCACCCCTCCACTTT.

J is TRBJ1-1 and V is TRBV28, with 8 bases identical to TRBD1. CDR1 MDHEN and CDR2 SYDVKM come from the germline V gene. The CDR3 runs to 16 residues. Trimming cost V 3 bases and J 3 bases; bases outside gene matches: 9. The CDR3 loop reads CASSLGRGRIDTEAFF. The CDR3 DNA is TGTGCCAGCAGTTTGGGCAGGGGGCGTATCGACACTGAAGCTTTCTTT.

This clonotype was observed many times. The genes are TRBV20-1 and TRBJ2-7, with 8 bases lining up with TRBD2. This CDR3 has 14 amino acids. After removal of 6 bases from V and 2 bases from J, the junction contained 9 bases not matched to a gene. From germline, CDR1 is DFQATT and CDR2 SNEGSKA (reference sequence). In DNA form, the CDR3 reads TGCAGTGCCCGGGGGGGTCAGGGAGCCTACGAGCAGTACTTC. Its translation: CSARGGQGAYEQYF.

This sequence joins TRBV7-9 and TRBJ1-1, with D hard to call. The CDR3 runs 15 residues. Germline CDR1 and CDR2: SEHNR and FQNEAQ (reference sequence). The V end was cut by 5 bases, the J end by 3 bases, with 16 bases between. In nucleotides, the CDR3 is TGTGCCAGCAGCGTAATGTGGGGAATAGACACTGAAGCTTTCTTT. Its protein is CASSVMWGIDTEAFF. The whole variable domain, remainder taken from reference TRBV7-9 and TRBJ1-1, is DTGVSQNPRHKITKRGQNVTFRCDPISEHNRLYWYRQTLGQGPEFLTYFQNEAQLEKSRLLSDRFSAERPKGSFSTLEIQRTEQGDSAMYLCASSVMWGIDTEAFFGQGTRLTVV.

The sample holds many counts of this clonotype. V usage is TRBV4-2 and J usage is TRBJ2-6; D not certain. V lost 0 bases and J 0 bases, leaving 6 bases between the germline ends. Germline assignment: CDR1 LGHNA and CDR2 YNFKEQ. The CDR3 has 16 amino acids. The CDR3 reads CASSQDRSSGANVLTF. CDR3 DNA: TGTGCCAGCAGCCAAGATCGAAGCTCTGGGGCCAACGTCCTGACTTTC.

This clonotype was seen at least ten times. This chain links TRBV12-3 or TRBV12-4 with TRBJ1-1, with D unresolved. The ends were cut back, 7 bases at V and 5 bases at J, with 23 bases in the middle. The length of the CDR3 is 16 residues. CDR3 sequence: CASTPAARSALTEAFF. CDR3 nucleotides: TGTGCCAGCACCCCGGCCGCGAGGTCAGCCCTAACTGAAGCTTTCTTT.

CDR3 protein: CASSQGRAGELFF. In DNA form, the CDR3 reads TGCGCCAGCAGCCAAGGTCGTGCCGGGGAGCTGTTTTTT. V gene TRBV4-3 combines with J gene TRBJ2-2, with no clear D. The CDR3 contains 13 residues. The V end lost 1 base, the J end lost 6 bases, and 6 bases lay between the germline ends. Germline values: CDR1 LGHNA, CDR2 YSLEER.

This clonotype was seen many times. The chain carries TRBV3-1 and TRBJ2-2; TRBD2 might be the D (5 bases). The CDR3 totals 14 residues. Trimming took 2 bases from V and 1 from J, leaving 5 bases between them. Per germline, CDR1 LGHDT and CDR2 YNNKEL (reference sequence). CDR3 coding DNA: TGTGCCAGCAGCCAACGGGGGAACACCGGGGAGCTGTTTTTT. Amino acid sequence: CASSQRGNTGELFF.

In its sample, this clonotype was seen many times. The CDR3 sequence is CASSRTFGGQTSYEQYF. The CDR3, as DNA: TGTGCCAGCAGCCGCACTTTCGGGGGCCAGACCTCCTACGAGCAGTACTTC. The J gene is TRBJ2-7, the V gene TRBV6-2 or TRBV6-3, with D perhaps TRBD1 or TRBD2 (6 bases each). V gave up 6 bases and J gave up 0 bases, with 21 bases separating them. Looked up from germline, CDR1 is MNHEY and CDR2 is SVGEGT. This CDR3 is built from 17 residues.